Below are 29 T cell receptor beta chains sequenced from a single sample in a study of cytomegalovirus exposure and HLA in healthy donors. The PCR used 60 Vbeta and 13 Jbeta primers. Data came from immunoSEQ multiplex PCR; TCRdb stores just in-frame clones and leaves some out. Of under 130,000 clones in the sample, 75% to 85% are singletons; the top ten hold over 5%. The sample consisted of PBMCs. These receptors all stem from a man aged 18 to 30 in good health and CMV-seronegative.

J is TRBJ2-6 and V is TRBV30; TRBD1 matches at 12 bases. V lost 7 bases, J lost 3 bases, and 7 bases stayed unmatched. Germline V gives CDR1 GTSNPN, CDR2 SVGIG (reference sequence). This CDR3 has 16 residues. This chain's CDR3 is CAFRDRGRDGANVLTF. Here the CDR3 DNA reads TGTGCCTTCCGGGACAGGGGGCGAGATGGGGCCAACGTCCTGACTTTC.

J is TRBJ2-2 and V is TRBV6-4, with TRBD2 as a possible D gene (6 bases). CDR1 is MRHNA and CDR2 is SNTAGT in the germline V gene. The V gene lost 2 bases and the J gene lost 6 bases, with 10 bases spanning the gap. The CDR3 length is 14 residues. CDR3: CASSDGRDPGELFF. The CDR3, as DNA: TGTGCCAGCAGTGACGGGCGGGACCCCGGGGAGCTGTTTTTT.

The rearrangement joins TRBV28 to TRBJ1-2; 8 bases fit TRBD1. J was trimmed by 4 bases and V by 4 bases; bases with no gene match: 5. The CDR3 extends over 14 amino acids. Germline V lookup: CDR1 MDHEN, CDR2 SYDVKM. The CDR3, as DNA: TGTGCCAGCAGTTCGGGACAGGCCAGCTATGGCTACACCTTC. It specifies CASSSGQASYGYTF.

The V and J genes are TRBV9 and TRBJ2-3; 8 bases agree with TRBD2. The germline CDR1 and CDR2 sequences are SGDLS and YYNGEE. The ends lost 2 bases at V and 9 bases at J; junction bases unmatched: 5. The CDR3 has 13 residues. As DNA, the CDR3 is TGTGCCAGCAGCGTCGGACTAGCAATGACGCAGTATTTT. Amino acid sequence: CASSVGLAMTQYF.

The chain combines TRBV7-6 with TRBJ2-1, with 8 bases lining up with TRBD1. The trim removed 4 bases at V and 6 bases at J, leaving 2 bases unmatched. This CDR3 is 13 amino acids long. CDR1 and CDR2 (germline): SGHVS, FNYEAQ. The CDR3 reads CASSSTGGNEQFF. Written as DNA, the CDR3 is TGTGCCAGCAGCTCTACAGGGGGCAATGAGCAGTTCTTC.

This chain joins TRBV27 and TRBJ2-5; possibly TRBD2 for D (5 bases). The J call may be in error: the DNA end matches TRBJ2-7 better. The V gene's germline CDR1 is MNHEY and CDR2 SMNVEV (reference sequence). This CDR3 region has 15 residues. This CDR3 reads CASSFLNGDSYEQYF. CDR3 nucleotide sequence: TGTGCCAGCAGTTTCTTAAACGGGGATTCCTACGAGCAGTACTTC.

The chain links TRBV9 to TRBJ2-7; D unclear. The CDR3 loop spans 13 amino acids. Trimming took 0 bases from V and 7 from J, leaving 11 bases between them. Germline V CDR1 and CDR2: SGDLS, YYNGEE. CDR3 DNA sequence: TGTGCCAGCAGCGTAGGTGGTTTGAGGGAGCAGTACTTC. Protein: CASSVGGLREQYF.

The chain recombines TRBV10-3 with TRBJ1-1, with D tentatively TRBD1 (6 bases). The germline V gene has CDR1 ENHRY and CDR2 SYGVKD. The CDR3 is 13 amino acids. V gave up 4 bases and J gave up 3 bases, with 9 bases separating them. The CDR3 DNA follows: TGTGCCATCAGTGGGACAGAACACACTGAAGCTTTCTTT. This encodes CAISGTEHTEAFF.

This clone has more than one count but fewer than ten. This rearrangement joins TRBV5-1 to TRBJ2-6; D gene uncertain. This CDR3 contains 16 residues. Germline CDR1 is SGHRS and CDR2 is YFSETQ. V was clipped by 1 base and J by 2 bases, with 10 bases between them. CDR3 sequence: CASSLNQEPGANVLTF. CDR3 bases: TGCGCCAGCAGCTTGAATCAAGAGCCTGGGGCCAACGTCCTGACTTTC.

This clone was observed a single time. The chain is built from TRBV13 and TRBJ2-3; D may be TRBD2 (5 bases). V was clipped by 4 bases and J by 9 bases, with 17 bases between them. Per germline, CDR1 PRHDT and CDR2 FYEKMQ (reference sequence). The CDR3 covers 14 residues. The DNA of the CDR3 is TGTGCCAGCAGCTCGTCCCTAGCTCCGGGCACGCAGTATTTT. Its protein is CASSSSLAPGTQYF.

J is TRBJ2-5 and V is TRBV28; 10 positions match TRBD2. Germline values: CDR1 MDHEN, CDR2 SYDVKM. The CDR3 has 16 amino acids. Trimming took 5 bases from V and 2 from J; bases not matched to a gene: 8. The CDR3 loop is CASSPRVAGGQETQYF. The CDR3 DNA is TGTGCCAGCAGTCCCCGGGTAGCGGGAGGACAAGAGACCCAGTACTTC.

The V call is TRBV7-2, the J call TRBJ2-4; 8 bases are a match to TRBD2. The CDR3 has 14 residues. Looked up from germline, CDR1 is SGHTA and CDR2 is FQGNSA. The trim removed 4 bases at V and 7 bases at J, leaving 6 bases unmatched. The CDR3 DNA is TGTGCCAGCAGCTCCTGGACTAGCACCAACATTCAGTACTTC. Encoded protein: CASSSWTSTNIQYF.

The chain employs TRBV6-1 and TRBJ1-5; D is uncertain. CDR1 and CDR2 from the germline V gene are MNHNS and SASEGT. Trimming took off 0 bases at V and 3 bases at J, with 9 bases between the two ends. This CDR3 region has 15 residues. CDR3 nucleotides: TGTGCCAGCAGTGAAGCCGGTGCGCCCAATCAGCCCCAGCATTTT. Amino acids: CASSEAGAPNQPQHF.

V gene TRBV13 combines with J gene TRBJ2-4; D not certain. The germline V gene encodes CDR1 PRHDT and CDR2 FYEKMQ (reference sequence). The ends were cut back, 4 bases at V and 0 bases at J, with 16 bases in the middle. The length of the CDR3 is 17 residues. The CDR3 loop reads CASSSYDGVLAKNIQYF. CDR3 DNA sequence: TGTGCCAGCAGCTCTTACGACGGAGTGCTAGCCAAAAACATTCAGTACTTC.

The chain has TRBV5-4 and TRBJ2-7, with D tentatively TRBD2 (6 bases). The V and J ends lost 7 bases and 3 bases respectively, with 20 bases between them. Germline-derived CDR1 and CDR2 are SGHNT and YYREEE (reference sequence). This CDR3 contains 15 residues. The DNA of the CDR3 is TGTGCCAGCGGCTCTCTCCGGGACTCAAACTACGAGCAGTACTTC. Encoded protein: CASGSLRDSNYEQYF.

CDR3 sequence reads: CASSPDSPLVSEQYF. The CDR3 DNA reads as TGTGCCAGCAGTCCGGACAGCCCCTTAGTGTCCGAGCAGTACTTC. This rearrangement joins TRBV6-5 to TRBJ2-7; D possibly corresponds to TRBD1 (6 bases). Germline loops: CDR1 MNHEY, CDR2 SVGAGI. The CDR3 has 15 amino acids. The V gene lost 5 bases and the J gene lost 6 bases, with 20 bases spanning the gap.

This clone is a singleton in its sample. This chain joins TRBV7-6 and TRBJ2-7; 7 bases map to TRBD1. Germline assignment: CDR1 SGHVS and CDR2 FNYEAQ. The CDR3 is 15 residues long. Unmatched junction bases numbered 6, after V lost 4 bases and J lost 0 bases. For the CDR3, the DNA is TGTGCCAGCAGCTCCGCTCGGGACAGCTCCTACGAGCAGTACTTC. As protein: CASSSARDSSYEQYF.

The CDR3 DNA reads TGTGCCACCAGCAGAGATGAGGGGGACATTTATAACTATGGCTACACCTTC. Protein sequence: CATSRDEGDIYNYGYTF. The chain links TRBV15 to TRBJ1-2; TRBD1 might be the D (6 bases). The CDR3 length is 17 residues. From germline, CDR1 is LNHNV and CDR2 YYDKDF (reference sequence). V was clipped by 0 bases and J by 1 base, with 15 bases between them.

This chain links TRBV10-3 with TRBJ2-1; D perhaps matches TRBD2 (6 bases). Trimming took 0 bases from V and 1 from J, leaving 7 bases between them. The germline V gene has CDR1 ENHRY and CDR2 SYGVKD. The CDR3 loop spans 15 amino acids. The CDR3 loop is CAISESGGSYNEQFF. CDR3 nucleotide sequence: TGTGCCATCAGTGAGTCGGGGGGATCCTACAATGAGCAGTTCTTC.

In this sample, this clone turned up once. The rearrangement joins TRBV19 to TRBJ1-1, with a possible D match to TRBD1 (6 bases). CDR3 length: 14 residues. Per the germline V gene, CDR1 is LNHDA and CDR2 is SQIVND (reference sequence). V lost 6 bases and J 3 bases, leaving 14 bases between the germline ends. The CDR3 sequence: CASRIGDIYTEAFF. The CDR3 bases are TGTGCCAGTAGGATCGGGGACATATACACTGAAGCTTTCTTT.

The CDR3 region is CATSRHRGIGETQYF. The DNA of the CDR3 is TGTGCCACCAGCAGACACAGGGGTATTGGGGAGACCCAGTACTTC. This chain links TRBV15 with TRBJ2-5, with 7 positions matching TRBD1. This CDR3 has 15 amino acids. Germline assignment: CDR1 LNHNV and CDR2 YYDKDF (reference sequence). The trim removed 2 bases at V and 5 bases at J, leaving 8 bases unmatched.

This clone was seen only once. The same CDR3 also results from other DNA sequences found in this sample. The chain links TRBV5-4 to TRBJ2-1, with 7 bases lining up with TRBD1. CDR3 size: 15 residues. Germline lookup yields CDR1 SGHNT and CDR2 YYREEE (reference sequence). V was clipped by 0 bases and J by 5 bases; unmatched bases: 5. The CDR3 reads CASSLVGTANNEQFF. CDR3 bases: TGTGCCAGCAGCTTGGTGGGGACAGCAAACAATGAGCAGTTCTTC.

This chain connects TRBV28 to TRBJ2-4; D gene unclear. With 4 bases removed from V and 1 base from J, the gap between germline ends came to 8 bases. Germline CDR1 MDHEN, CDR2 SYDVKM. The CDR3 runs 14 residues. The CDR3 coding sequence is TGTGCCAGCAGTTCCCCGGGTGCCAAAAACATTCAGTACTTC. This translates into CASSSPGAKNIQYF.

This chain links TRBV19 with TRBJ1-5; TRBD1 aligns across 8 bases. This CDR3 comprises 17 residues. V was clipped by 5 bases and J by 4 bases; unmatched bases: 13. Germline lookup yields CDR1 LNHDA and CDR2 SQIVND (reference sequence). The CDR3 DNA reads as TGTGCCAGTAGTTACGGGAATTACAGGGGGAGAAATCAGCCCCAGCATTTT. Protein sequence: CASSYGNYRGRNQPQHF.

J is TRBJ2-7 and V is TRBV19; D possibly corresponds to TRBD1 (6 bases). Germline-derived CDR1 and CDR2 are LNHDA and SQIVND (reference sequence). Trimming took 1 base from V and 3 from J, leaving 10 bases between them. The CDR3 loop spans 14 amino acids. The CDR3 reads CASSIAGQLYEQYF. The DNA of the CDR3 is TGTGCCAGTAGTATAGCTGGACAGCTCTACGAGCAGTACTTC.

The rearrangement links TRBV2 to TRBJ2-7; D is unclear. V gave up 0 bases and J gave up 3 bases, with 12 bases separating them. Per germline, CDR1 SNHLY and CDR2 FYNNEI. The CDR3 runs to 15 residues. The CDR3 bases are TGTGCCAGCAGTGAAGCGCTTGGCAGTAACTACGAGCAGTACTTC. It is translated as CASSEALGSNYEQYF.

The chain combines TRBV27 with TRBJ2-7; 11 bases are shared with TRBD1. Germline V gene lookup returns CDR1 MNHEY and CDR2 SMNVEV (reference sequence). Trimming at V came to 8 bases and at J to 7 bases, leaving 13 bases not matched to a gene. The CDR3 sequence is 15 residues long. CDR3 in DNA: TGTGCCAGCGGTCCAGAGGGACAGGGGGATTTTGAGCAGTACTTC. Amino acid sequence: CASGPEGQGDFEQYF.

In this sample, this clone turned up a few times. The CDR3 loop reads CASSLRTGWEQYF. DNA for the CDR3: TGCGCCAGCAGCCTACGGACAGGATGGGAGCAGTACTTC. The J gene is TRBJ2-7, the V gene TRBV4-1; 7 bases agree with TRBD1. J was trimmed by 7 bases and V by 4 bases; bases with no gene match: 7. Germline CDR1 and CDR2: MGHRA and YSYEKL. This CDR3 has 13 amino acids.

J is TRBJ2-3 and V is TRBV10-1; 7 bases fit TRBD1. The CDR3 spans 14 residues. J lost 2 bases, V lost 4 bases, and 3 bases had no gene match. Germline assignment: CDR1 WNHNN and CDR2 SYGVQD (reference sequence). The CDR3 sequence: CASSGDRATDTQYF. CDR3 nucleotides: TGCGCCAGCAGTGGTGACAGGGCCACAGATACGCAGTATTTT.